The 3 T cell receptor beta chains presented below share a single source sample, sequenced in a study of shared clonotypes between healthy human individuals. The method was immunoSEQ multiplex PCR; TCRdb's version includes in-frame clones alone and lacks a portion of them. The sample lists 520,000 or so clones, 79% seen once, with approximately 12% in the top ten. The sample consisted of PBMCs. Receptors originate from a woman between 40 and 50 years old in good health. Some clones in this sample may be carry-over from other donors' samples.

The V gene is TRBV4-2, the J gene TRBJ2-6; unclear D gene. V lost 0 bases and J 0 bases, leaving 6 bases between the germline ends. The CDR3 totals 16 residues. Germline loops: CDR1 LGHNA, CDR2 YNFKEQ. CDR3 coding DNA: TGTGCCAGCAGCCAAGATCCGCACTCTGGGGCCAACGTCCTGACTTTC. This sequence encodes CASSQDPHSGANVLTF.

This chain joins TRBV30 and TRBJ2-7; D might be TRBD1 or TRBD2, each matching 5 bases. The CDR3 has 15 residues. V lost 1 base and J lost 3, with 16 bases in between. Germline V gene data show CDR1 as GTSNPN and CDR2 as SVGIG (reference sequence). The CDR3 DNA is TGTGCCTGGAGTGCCCCCCGGGACGGAGTCTACGAGCAGTACTTC. Its translation is CAWSAPRDGVYEQYF. The full variable domain, its missing parts supplied by reference TRBV30 and TRBJ2-7, is SQTIHQWPATLVQPVGSPLSLECTVEGTSNPNLYWYRQAAGRGLQLLFYSVGIGQISSEVPQNLSASRPQDRQFILSSKKLLLSDSGFYLCAWSAPRDGVYEQYFGPGTRLTVT.

The gene calls are TRBV10-1 and TRBJ2-1, with 11 nucleotides matching TRBD2. Germline V lookup: CDR1 WNHNN, CDR2 SYGVQD (reference sequence). This CDR3 region has 15 residues. Losses at the gene ends were 3 bases for V and 6 bases for J; bases not matched to a gene: 4. This CDR3 is CASSDSGRASNEQFF. CDR3 in DNA: TGCGCCAGCAGTGATAGCGGGAGGGCCTCCAATGAGCAGTTCTTC.